This is a list of T cell receptor beta chains from one sample in a study of Graves' ophthalmopathy and Graves' hyperthyroidism. TCRdb re-analysed the multiplex PCR reads in MiXCR, keeping a single row per CDR3 protein. The sample comprises roughly 230,000 distinct CDR3 sequences, roughly 21% of which are singletons, and around 40% rests with the top ten. What was sequenced was peripheral blood. The receptor set was obtained from a woman aged 50 to 65 with Graves' ophthalmopathy. CDR3s include the opening cysteine and the closing phenylalanine or tryptophan. The D gene is left open where the match is weak. Clone size is stated in some rows and not others, as once, few, many or a class when expanded.

V gene: TRBV12-3/TRBV12-4
J gene: TRBJ2-5
clone size: once
D gene: .
CDR3 protein: CASTGFRRSRPETQYF
CDR3 DNA: TGTGCCAGCACGGGATTTAGAAGAAGCCGCCCGGAGACTCAGTACTTC

V gene: TRBV24-1
J gene: TRBJ2-2
clone size: once
D gene: TRBD2
CDR3 protein: CATSDAGTSGWSAWELFF
CDR3 DNA: TGTGCCACCAGTGATGCCGGGACTAGCGGATGGAGCGCCTGGGAGCTGTTTTTT

V gene: TRBV28
J gene: TRBJ1-2
clone size: many
D gene: TRBD1
CDR3 protein: CASSPVDRGPYGYTF
CDR3 DNA: TGTGCCAGCAGTCCCGTCGACAGGGGACCCTATGGCTACACCTTC

V gene: TRBV5-1
J gene: TRBJ2-6
clone size: many
D gene: .
CDR3 protein: CASSFKGTSGANVLTF
CDR3 DNA: TGCGCCAGCAGCTTTAAGGGTACCTCTGGGGCCAACGTCCTGACTTTC

V gene: TRBV19
J gene: TRBJ1-2
clone size: many
D gene: .
CDR3 protein: CASSPVRGAYGYTF
CDR3 DNA: TGTGCCAGTAGTCCCGTTCGGGGGGCCTATGGCTACACCTTC

V gene: TRBV4-2
J gene: TRBJ2-5
clone size: few
D gene: .
CDR3 protein: CASSQAGGQEAQYF
CDR3 DNA: TGTGCCAGCAGCCAAGCCGGAGGACAAGAGGCCCAGTACTTC

V gene: TRBV4-1
J gene: TRBJ2-7
clone size: many
D gene: TRBD2
CDR3 protein: CASSQGRLAGVYEQYF
CDR3 DNA: TGCGCCAGCAGCCAAGGGCGACTAGCGGGAGTTTACGAGCAGTACTTC

V gene: TRBV27
J gene: TRBJ2-5
clone size: many
D gene: .
CDR3 protein: CASSFSRRETQYF
CDR3 DNA: TGTGCCAGCAGTTTCTCACGGCGGGAGACCCAGTACTTC

V gene: TRBV27
J gene: TRBJ2-7
clone size: many
D gene: .
CDR3 protein: CASKLKGFGQTYEQYF
CDR3 DNA: TGTGCCAGCAAACTAAAAGGTTTCGGACAGACCTACGAGCAGTACTTC

V gene: TRBV20-1
J gene: TRBJ2-5
clone size: many
D gene: TRBD1
CDR3 protein: CSAELPGQWGETQYF
CDR3 DNA: TGCAGTGCTGAGCTCCCGGGACAGTGGGGAGAGACCCAGTACTTC

V gene: TRBV6-2/TRBV6-3
J gene: TRBJ2-7
clone size: .
D gene: .
CDR3 protein: CASDSQGLSYEQYF
CDR3 DNA: TGTGCCAGCGATTCACAGGGATTGTCCTACGAGCAGTACTTC

V gene: TRBV7-9
J gene: TRBJ2-7
clone size: .
D gene: .
CDR3 protein: CASSTASYEQYF
CDR3 DNA: TGTGCCAGCAGCACAGCTTCCTACGAGCAGTACTTC

V gene: TRBV6-1
J gene: TRBJ2-7
clone size: .
D gene: .
CDR3 protein: CASRQGSGAYEQYF
CDR3 DNA: TGTGCCAGCAGACAGGGAAGCGGGGCCTACGAGCAGTACTTC

V gene: TRBV6-1
J gene: TRBJ2-7
clone size: few
D gene: .
CDR3 protein: CASWGGAYSYEQYF
CDR3 DNA: TGTGCCAGCTGGGGGGGGGCCTACTCCTACGAGCAGTACTTC

V gene: TRBV2
J gene: TRBJ1-2
clone size: many
D gene: .
CDR3 protein: CASIESIVYGYTF
CDR3 DNA: TGTGCCAGCATAGAATCCATAGTCTATGGCTACACCTTC

V gene: TRBV4-1
J gene: TRBJ2-7
clone size: many
D gene: .
CDR3 protein: CASSQEARGVEQYF
CDR3 DNA: TGCGCCAGCAGCCAAGAGGCCCGGGGTGTGGAGCAGTACTTC

V gene: TRBV6-2/TRBV6-3
J gene: TRBJ2-7
clone size: many
D gene: .
CDR3 protein: CASSYSRGLMIYEQYF
CDR3 DNA: TGTGCCAGCAGTTACTCGCGGGGACTTATGATCTACGAGCAGTACTTC

V gene: TRBV28
J gene: TRBJ1-2
clone size: many
D gene: .
CDR3 protein: CASLSQVGYGYTF
CDR3 DNA: TGTGCCAGCTTGAGCCAGGTCGGCTATGGCTACACCTTC

V gene: TRBV28
J gene: TRBJ2-4
clone size: many
D gene: .
CDR3 protein: CASSPNLNIQYF
CDR3 DNA: TGTGCCAGCAGTCCCAACCTAAACATTCAGTACTTC

V gene: TRBV19
J gene: TRBJ1-2
clone size: many
D gene: TRBD1
CDR3 protein: CASNPTGNYGYTF
CDR3 DNA: TGTGCCAGTAACCCGACAGGGAACTATGGCTACACCTTC

V gene: TRBV30
J gene: TRBJ2-5
clone size: many
D gene: .
CDR3 protein: CAWSAPPEETQYF
CDR3 DNA: TGTGCCTGGAGCGCTCCTCCCGAAGAGACCCAGTACTTC

V gene: TRBV27
J gene: TRBJ2-5
clone size: many
D gene: TRBD2
CDR3 protein: CASSYNTGGLHETQYF
CDR3 DNA: TGTGCCAGCAGCTATAATACGGGGGGTCTCCACGAGACCCAGTACTTC

V gene: TRBV18
J gene: TRBJ1-1
clone size: few
D gene: .
CDR3 protein: CASSYKQDLFGTEAFF
CDR3 DNA: TGTGCCAGCTCATATAAACAGGACCTATTTGGGACTGAAGCTTTCTTT

V gene: TRBV6-1
J gene: TRBJ2-7
clone size: many
D gene: .
CDR3 protein: CASSGQTRVYGEQYF
CDR3 DNA: TGTGCCAGCAGTGGGCAAACTAGGGTCTACGGGGAGCAGTACTTC

V gene: TRBV25-1
J gene: TRBJ1-6
clone size: many
D gene: .
CDR3 protein: CASGRAERNSPLHF
CDR3 DNA: TGTGCCAGCGGCCGGGCTGAGCGAAATTCACCCCTCCACTTT

V gene: TRBV20-1
J gene: TRBJ2-5
clone size: many
D gene: TRBD1
CDR3 protein: CSARGLLTGTGVQETQYF
CDR3 DNA: TGCAGTGCTAGAGGCCTCCTCACCGGGACAGGGGTTCAAGAGACCCAGTACTTC

V gene: TRBV6-5
J gene: TRBJ1-6
clone size: .
D gene: .
CDR3 protein: CASSYWQVDSPLHF
CDR3 DNA: TGTGCCAGCAGTTACTGGCAGGTGGATTCACCCCTCCACTTT

V gene: TRBV11-1
J gene: TRBJ2-7
clone size: many
D gene: .
CDR3 protein: CASSPSFGAARIAYEQYF
CDR3 DNA: TGTGCCAGCAGCCCCTCCTTCGGCGCAGCCCGAATTGCCTACGAGCAGTACTTC

V gene: TRBV12-3/TRBV12-4
J gene: TRBJ2-5
clone size: .
D gene: .
CDR3 protein: CASSYTQETQYF
CDR3 DNA: TGTGCCAGCAGTTATACTCAAGAGACCCAGTACTTC

V gene: TRBV29-1
J gene: TRBJ2-7
clone size: many
D gene: TRBD1
CDR3 protein: CSVGTGTYEQYF
CDR3 DNA: TGCAGCGTGGGGACAGGGACCTACGAGCAGTACTTC

V gene: TRBV19
J gene: TRBJ1-1
clone size: many
D gene: .
CDR3 protein: CASTQAVEAFF
CDR3 DNA: TGTGCCAGTACCCAGGCAGTTGAAGCTTTCTTT

V gene: TRBV6-1
J gene: TRBJ2-7
clone size: many
D gene: .
CDR3 protein: CASRPGNEQYF
CDR3 DNA: TGTGCCAGTAGACCAGGGAACGAGCAGTACTTC

V gene: TRBV24-1
J gene: TRBJ1-2
clone size: .
D gene: .
CDR3 protein: CATSALGNGYTF
CDR3 DNA: TGTGCCACCAGCGCCCTCGGAAATGGCTACACCTTC

V gene: TRBV29-1
J gene: TRBJ1-2
clone size: many
D gene: .
CDR3 protein: CSVMTGLSNGYTF
CDR3 DNA: TGCAGCGTTATGACAGGTTTATCCAATGGCTACACCTTC

V gene: TRBV11-2
J gene: TRBJ2-7
clone size: many
D gene: .
CDR3 protein: CASSIDSLMNEQYF
CDR3 DNA: TGTGCCAGCAGCATCGACAGCCTTATGAACGAGCAGTACTTC

V gene: TRBV24-1
J gene: TRBJ2-3
clone size: many
D gene: .
CDR3 protein: CATSEGGSRPDTQYF
CDR3 DNA: TGTGCCACCAGTGAAGGAGGAAGTCGTCCCGATACGCAGTATTTT

V gene: TRBV12-3/TRBV12-4
J gene: TRBJ1-1
clone size: many
D gene: .
CDR3 protein: CASSPYRVSTEAFF
CDR3 DNA: TGTGCCAGCAGTCCTTATAGGGTATCCACTGAAGCTTTCTTT

V gene: TRBV6-1
J gene: TRBJ2-7
clone size: .
D gene: .
CDR3 protein: CASSEFPGHQPHEQYF
CDR3 DNA: TGTGCCAGCAGTGAATTCCCAGGACACCAACCCCACGAGCAGTACTTC

V gene: TRBV20-1
J gene: TRBJ2-5
clone size: many
D gene: TRBD2
CDR3 protein: CSAPKLLAGQETQYF
CDR3 DNA: TGCAGTGCTCCGAAACTACTAGCGGGGCAAGAGACCCAGTACTTC

V gene: TRBV28
J gene: TRBJ2-5
clone size: .
D gene: TRBD2
CDR3 protein: CASSEVREGLETQYF
CDR3 DNA: TGTGCCAGCAGTGAGGTCAGGGAGGGCCTAGAGACCCAGTACTTC

V gene: TRBV11-2
J gene: TRBJ1-1
clone size: many
D gene: .
CDR3 protein: CASSYAADTEAFF
CDR3 DNA: TGTGCCAGCAGCTACGCCGCGGACACTGAAGCTTTCTTT

V gene: TRBV11-2
J gene: TRBJ1-2
clone size: many
D gene: TRBD1
CDR3 protein: CASSSYDRGNYGYTF
CDR3 DNA: TGTGCCAGCAGCTCCTACGACAGGGGCAACTATGGCTACACCTTC

V gene: TRBV12-3/TRBV12-4
J gene: TRBJ2-7
clone size: many
D gene: TRBD2
CDR3 protein: CASRPGSGGYEQYF
CDR3 DNA: TGTGCCAGCAGACCGGGATCGGGAGGCTACGAGCAGTACTTC

V gene: TRBV18
J gene: TRBJ2-7
clone size: many
D gene: .
CDR3 protein: CASSEGNEQYF
CDR3 DNA: TGTGCCAGCTCGGAGGGGAACGAGCAGTACTTC

V gene: TRBV20-1
J gene: TRBJ2-5
clone size: .
D gene: .
CDR3 protein: CSVAIEETQYF
CDR3 DNA: TGCAGTGTTGCCATCGAAGAGACCCAGTACTTC

V gene: TRBV20-1
J gene: TRBJ2-7
clone size: many
D gene: TRBD2
CDR3 protein: CSAHNSGSSYEQYF
CDR3 DNA: TGCAGTGCTCACAATAGCGGGAGCTCCTACGAGCAGTACTTC

V gene: TRBV6-1
J gene: TRBJ2-7
clone size: many
D gene: TRBD2
CDR3 protein: CASSENLAGGLYEQYF
CDR3 DNA: TGTGCCAGCAGTGAAAATCTAGCGGGAGGGCTCTACGAGCAGTACTTC

V gene: TRBV12-3/TRBV12-4
J gene: TRBJ1-1
clone size: many
D gene: .
CDR3 protein: CASSSRGSEAFF
CDR3 DNA: TGTGCCAGCAGCTCGCGCGGGTCTGAAGCTTTCTTT

V gene: TRBV6-5
J gene: TRBJ1-5
clone size: many
D gene: .
CDR3 protein: CASSYGGSDNQPQHF
CDR3 DNA: TGTGCCAGCAGTTACGGGGGGTCGGATAATCAGCCCCAGCATTTT